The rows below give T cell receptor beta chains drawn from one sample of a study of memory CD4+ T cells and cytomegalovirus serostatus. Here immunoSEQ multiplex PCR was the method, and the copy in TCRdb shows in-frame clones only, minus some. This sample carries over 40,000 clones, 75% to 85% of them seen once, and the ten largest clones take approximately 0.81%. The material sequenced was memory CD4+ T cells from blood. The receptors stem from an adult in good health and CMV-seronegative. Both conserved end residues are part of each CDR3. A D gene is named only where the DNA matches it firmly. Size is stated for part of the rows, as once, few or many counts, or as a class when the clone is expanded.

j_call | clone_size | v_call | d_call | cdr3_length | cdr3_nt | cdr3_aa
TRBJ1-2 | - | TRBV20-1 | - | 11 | TGCAGTGCTAGCCTGGCGCGGGGCTACACCTTC | CSASLARGYTF
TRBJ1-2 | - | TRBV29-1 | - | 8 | TGCAGCGCTGAAGGCTACACCTTC | CSAEGYTF
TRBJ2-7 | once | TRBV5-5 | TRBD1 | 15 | TGTGCCAGCAGCTCTACCGGGACAGGGCATTACGAGCAGTACTTC | CASSSTGTGHYEQYF
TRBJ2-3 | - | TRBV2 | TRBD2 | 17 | TGTGCCAGCAGGCCCCTCGTACTAGCGGGGTCCGCAGATACGCAGTATTTT | CASRPLVLAGSADTQYF
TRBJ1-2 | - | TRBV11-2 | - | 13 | TGTGCCAGCAGCTTTAATCGGAGGGACGGCTACACCTTC | CASSFNRRDGYTF
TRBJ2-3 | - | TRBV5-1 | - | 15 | TGCGCCAGCAGCTTGCTGCAGGGTAGCACAGATACGCAGTATTTT | CASSLLQGSTDTQYF
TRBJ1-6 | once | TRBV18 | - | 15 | TGTGCCAGCTCCCTAGAAAGCGTCTCGGGCTCACCCCTCCACTTT | CASSLESVSGSPLHF
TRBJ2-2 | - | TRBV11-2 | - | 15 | TGTGCCAGCAGCTTAATTGGGATCGGCACCGGGGAGCTGTTTTTT | CASSLIGIGTGELFF
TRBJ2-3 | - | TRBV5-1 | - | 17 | TGCGCCAGCAGCTTGGCTCCAGGCGTTACAGGCACAGATACGCAGTATTTT | CASSLAPGVTGTDTQYF
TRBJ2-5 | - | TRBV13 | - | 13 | TGTGCCAGCAGCTTATATGCTCTGGAGACCCAGTACTTC | CASSLYALETQYF
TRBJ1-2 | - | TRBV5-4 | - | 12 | TGTGCCAGCAGCTTGGGCGGTAGTGGCTACACCTTC | CASSLGGSGYTF
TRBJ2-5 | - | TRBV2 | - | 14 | TGTGCCAGCAGTGAAACCCCCCTACGGGAGACCCAGTACTTC | CASSETPLRETQYF
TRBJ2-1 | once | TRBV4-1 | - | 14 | TGCGCCAGCAGCCAAGCTGGACCTACGTTTGAGCAGTTCTTC | CASSQAGPTFEQFF
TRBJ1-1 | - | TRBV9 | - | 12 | TGTGCCAGCAGCGCTGGGACAACTGAAGCTTTCTTT | CASSAGTTEAFF
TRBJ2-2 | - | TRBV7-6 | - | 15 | TGTGCCAGCAGCTTAAGCACAGGCAACACCGGGGAGCTGTTTTTT | CASSLSTGNTGELFF
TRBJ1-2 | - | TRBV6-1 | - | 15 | TGTGCCAGCAGTGTAAACCCACAGGGAGGCTATGGCTACACCTTC | CASSVNPQGGYGYTF
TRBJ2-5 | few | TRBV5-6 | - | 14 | TGTGCCAGCAGCTTGTGGGCTAGTCTGGAGACCCAGTACTTC | CASSLWASLETQYF
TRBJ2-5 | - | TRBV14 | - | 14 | TGTGCCAGCAGCCTCCTTGGGATCGGAGAGACCCAGTACTTC | CASSLLGIGETQYF
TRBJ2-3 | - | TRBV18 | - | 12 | TGTGCCAGCTCACCCAAAGAAGATACGCAGTATTTT | CASSPKEDTQYF
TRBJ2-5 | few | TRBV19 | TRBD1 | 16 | TGTGCCAGTAGTATCTCGGGGCAGGGGGCACAAGAGACCCAGTACTTC | CASSISGQGAQETQYF
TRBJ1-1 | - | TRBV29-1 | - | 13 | TGCAGCGTTTTAACGTTCTGGAACACTGAAGCTTTCTTT | CSVLTFWNTEAFF
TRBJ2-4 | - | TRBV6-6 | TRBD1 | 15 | TGTGCCAGCAGTCCTCGACAGGGGTTCAGAGACATTCAGTACTTC | CASSPRQGFRDIQYF
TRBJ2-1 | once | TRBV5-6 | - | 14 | TGTGCCAGCACCCAGCTCGGCAGGTCCTATGAGCAGTTCTTC | CASTQLGRSYEQFF